This paragraph covers one T cell receptor beta chain sequence. Different DNA sequences within this sample yield the same CDR3. The CDR3 loop spans 14 amino acids. Trimming pared 0 bases from V and 4 bases from J, leaving 11 bases between. Germline V gene sequence: CDR1 SGDLS, CDR2 YYNGEE. Measured with immunoSEQ multiplex PCR; TCRdb has only the in-frame clones, and not every one. The repertoire holds over 70,000 clones, approximately 87% seen once, with around 7.7% in the top ten. The time point was: peripheral blood 6 weeks after treatment start. The sample originates from a study of PD-L1 blockade in urothelial cancer.

The chain recombines TRBV9 with TRBJ2-7; maybe TRBD1 (5 bases). The sequence was collected from a man aged 65 to 85 with urothelial cancer. The material was PBMCs, obtained around atezolizumab (anti-PD-L1) treatment. Here the CDR3 reads CASSVGQGNYEQYF. CDR3 DNA sequence: TGTGCCAGCAGCGTAGGGCAGGGAAATTACGAGCAGTACTTC.